The clone carrying this T cell receptor beta chain has at least ten counts. Its antigen is unidentified. The sample originates from a study of regulatory T cells in long-lasting Graves disease. On the study more broadly: Persistence in Graves' disease denoted antithyroid drug use beyond 5 years alongside positive TSH receptor antibodies. Study-level findings and limits: TCR diversity was lower in persistent Graves' patients (versus newly diagnosed ones). Persistent patients shared some 2,500 public clonotypes among themselves. Newly diagnosed patients shared fewer, at about a thousand.

Building of the TCR beta libraries involved iRepertoire HTBI primers and Arm-PCR of CDR3 regions. TCRdb recomputed calls from the multiplex PCR reads with MiXCR, one row per CDR3 protein. Of about 470,000 distinct CDR3 sequences in the sample, less than 25% were seen once. Time point reported: persistent/refractory GD, antithyroid drugs over 5 years with positive TRAb. Extracted PBMC RNA gave rise to the TCR library. The CDR3 runs 14 residues. In germline, CDR1 is MNHEY, CDR2 SVGAGI. Trimming pared 1 base from V and 10 bases from J, leaving 11 bases between. The gene calls are TRBV6-5 and TRBJ1-6; the D gene is possibly TRBD1 (5 bases). This receptor was identified in a female donor with Graves disease. Specimen: peripheral blood mononuclear cells (PBMCs), collected when the disease was refractory, from a patient treated with antithyroid drugs. This CDR3 reads CASSYFGRGSPLHF. DNA for the CDR3: TGTGCCAGCAGTTACTTCGGACGGGGGTCACCCCTCCACTTT.